This TCR beta chain was documented in a study of blood T cell repertoires in COVID-19. The assay was immunoSEQ multiplex PCR, and TCRdb's table has in-frame clones only and misses some. Of over 300,000 clones in the sample, 87% were seen once. There are 14 residues in the CDR3. V lost 8 bases to trimming and J lost 11 bases; unmatched junction nucleotides: 9. In germline, CDR1 is MNHEY, CDR2 SVGAGI. This TCR was recovered from a woman aged 25 to 39 who had recovered from COVID-19. Material: PBMCs or T cells enriched from blood (not recorded which). This chain joins TRBV6-5 and TRBJ1-6, with TRBD1 matching over 10 bases. The CDR3 DNA is TGTGCCAGCCGACAGGGGGCGCTGGCGGCACCCCTCCACTTT. Translating it yields CASRQGALAAPLHF.